The sequence of this T cell receptor beta chain was determined in a study of blood T cell repertoires in COVID-19. Study-wide background: Donors in the United States, Italy and Spain gave samples during acute or convalescent COVID-19. The cDNA or gDNA used as material had been derived from T cells, B-cell-depleted T cells, or PBMCs.

Germline loops: CDR1 SGHAT, CDR2 FQNNGV. The V end lost 1 base, the J end lost 4 bases, and 12 bases lay between the germline ends. This CDR3 is 15 amino acids long. This clone came up a few times. Original processing notes: The authors estimated nucleated cell counts from reference gene primer amplification. This table comes from immunoSEQ multiplex PCR, and its TCRdb copy is limited to in-frame clones, with some not included. V, J and clone size are taken as reported in that table, and D and trimming were inferred from the DNA itself. The table lists approximately 120,000 clones, about 80% of them singletons.

The sample was peripheral blood. This sequence was found in a human donor in a cohort sampled during active COVID-19. V gene TRBV11-2 combines with J gene TRBJ2-3; TRBD2 might be the D (7 bases). The CDR3 loop reads CASSLVGGQADTQYF. CDR3 nucleotides: TGTGCCAGCAGCTTAGTGGGGGGGCAGGCAGATACGCAGTATTTT.